Sequencing of this TCR beta chain was carried out in a study of T-cell reconstitution after alpha-beta-depleted transplantation in children. Whole-study results and caveats: It was newly produced T cells that mostly accounted for T-cell counts and diversity one year after transplant. Expanded graft clones numbering several hundred reportedly gave rise to alpha-beta T cells about two months after transplant. Some patients owed their high day-60 TCRbeta diversity to surviving recipient T cells and thymic progenitors.

Preparation of the TCRbeta library was carried out with unique molecular identifiers. TCRdb called the PCR reads again in MiXCR, with one record for every CDR3 protein. The sample has about 210,000 distinct CDR3 sequences; roughly a sixth are singletons. This clonotype was picked up a small number of times. Its antigen is undetermined. Trimming pared 0 bases from V and 4 bases from J, leaving 17 bases between. The CDR3 has 17 residues. Germline assignment: CDR1 SGHRS and CDR2 YFSETQ. The TCR was taken from a male patient under 10 years old who had a stem cell transplant for acute lymphoblastic leukemia, so the T cells may come from the graft donor. The sample in question was PBMCs, mostly from graft donor cells, obtained 360 days after TCRalphabeta/CD19-depleted stem cell transplant. V and J are TRBV5-1 and TRBJ2-1, with D possibly matching TRBD2 (5 bases). The CDR3 spells CASSLVVRTEVYNEQFF. The CDR3 nucleotides are TGCGCCAGCAGCTTGGTGGTGAGGACGGAGGTTTACAATGAGCAGTTCTTC.